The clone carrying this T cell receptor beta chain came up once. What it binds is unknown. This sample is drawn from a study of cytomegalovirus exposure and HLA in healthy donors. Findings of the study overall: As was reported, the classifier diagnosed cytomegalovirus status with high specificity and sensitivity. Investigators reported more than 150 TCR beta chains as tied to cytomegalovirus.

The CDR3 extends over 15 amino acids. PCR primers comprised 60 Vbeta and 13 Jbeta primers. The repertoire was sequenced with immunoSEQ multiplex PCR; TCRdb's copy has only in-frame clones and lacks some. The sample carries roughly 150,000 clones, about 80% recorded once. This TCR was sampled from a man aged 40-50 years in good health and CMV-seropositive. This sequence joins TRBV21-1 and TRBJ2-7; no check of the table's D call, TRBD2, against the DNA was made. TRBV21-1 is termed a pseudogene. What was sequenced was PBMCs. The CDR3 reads CASSWNQDYCHEQYF. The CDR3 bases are TGTGCCAGCAGCTGGAACCAGGACTACTGCCACGAGCAGTACTTC.